The 20 T cell receptor beta chains below come from one sample, sequenced in a study of OX40 agonist ivuxolimab in advanced cancers. The assay was immunoSEQ multiplex PCR, and TCRdb's table has in-frame clones only and misses some. Of tens of thousands of clones in the sample, about 83% were seen once. The sequenced sample was CD4+ or CD8+ T cells sorted from blood, obtained in a trial of the OX40 agonist ivuxolimab. The receptors were sampled from an adult with an advanced solid tumor such as melanoma, head and neck, liver or kidney cancer.

Points on this clone: The conserved phenylalanine or tryptophan is not found at the CDR3 terminus, so this likely reflects a read error. This chain links TRBV6-6 with TRBJ1-1; D uncertain. CDR1 MNHNY and CDR2 SVGAGI come from the germline V gene (reference sequence). The CDR3 is 14 residues long. V lost 4 bases, J lost 0 bases, and 9 bases lay in between. The CDR3 sequence: CASSFRTVNTEAFL. The CDR3 DNA reads TGTGCCAGCAGTTTTCGGACTGTGAACACTGAAGCTTTCCTT.

V gene TRBV7-2 combines with J gene TRBJ1-2; D is perhaps TRBD1 (6 bases). The CDR3 length is 15 residues. V dropped 5 bases and J dropped 2 bases, with 15 bases sitting between them. Germline lookup yields CDR1 SGHTA and CDR2 FQGNSA. CDR3 in amino acids: CASSANAGQNYGYTF. CDR3 DNA sequence: TGTGCCAGCAGCGCAAACGCAGGACAGAACTATGGCTACACCTTC.

The chain is built from TRBV30 and TRBJ2-7, with D possibly being TRBD1 (6 bases). Deletions cut 2 bases from V and 3 bases from J, with 17 bases between. The CDR3 loop spans 15 amino acids. CDR1 is GTSNPN and CDR2 is SVGIG in the germline V gene (reference sequence). The CDR3 coding sequence is TGTGCCTGGAGTTTGCTGACAGGTTTTGTCTACGAGCAGTACTTC. Its translation is CAWSLLTGFVYEQYF. The full variable domain, completed using reference TRBV30 and TRBJ2-7, is SQTIHQWPATLVQPVGSPLSLECTVEGTSNPNLYWYRQAAGRGLQLLFYSVGIGQISSEVPQNLSASRPQDRQFILSSKKLLLSDSGFYLCAWSLLTGFVYEQYFGPGTRLTVT.

This clone was counted between two and nine times. Written as DNA, the CDR3 is TGTGCCAGCAGCTTAGCCGGGACAGACTTTCAGCCCCAGCATTTT. It specifies CASSLAGTDFQPQHF. The rearrangement links TRBV7-9 to TRBJ1-5; 7 bases align to TRBD1. The length of the CDR3 is 15 residues. The junction had 5 bases not matched to a gene; V was cut back by 0 bases and J by 6 bases. Germline CDR1 SEHNR, CDR2 FQNEAQ (reference sequence).

The genes are TRBV19 and TRBJ1-6; 8 bases agree with TRBD1. This CDR3 spans 14 amino acids. V trimming: 5 bases; J trimming: 10 bases; junction bases outside the gene matches: 7. The germline V gene has CDR1 LNHDA and CDR2 SQIVND (reference sequence). Written as DNA, the CDR3 is TGTGCCAGTAGTCCCGGACAGGGATTATCACCCCTCCACTTT. Its protein product is CASSPGQGLSPLHF.

This clone has a single count. The chain joins TRBV7-8 to TRBJ2-6; D remains unclear. This CDR3 region has 15 residues. The V gene's germline CDR1 is SGHVS and CDR2 FQNEAQ. V was shortened by 3 bases and J by 0 bases, with 6 bases between the two germline ends. The CDR3 is CASSLMISGANVLTF. As DNA, the CDR3 is TGTGCCAGCAGCTTGATGATCTCTGGGGCCAACGTCCTGACTTTC.

This rearrangement joins TRBV7-8 to TRBJ2-7, with a tentative D call TRBD2 (6 bases). Per germline, CDR1 SGHVS and CDR2 FQNEAQ. The CDR3 has 14 amino acids. V was pared by 5 bases and J by 2 bases, with 13 bases between. The DNA of the CDR3 is TGTGCCAGCAGCCCCGCGGGACGCCCCTACGAGCAGTACTTC. Translating gives CASSPAGRPYEQYF.

The CDR3 coding sequence is TGTGCCAGCAGGCGGACAGTTTACGAGCAGTACTTC. Translated: CASRRTVYEQYF. The V and J genes are TRBV27 and TRBJ2-7; possibly TRBD1 for D (6 bases). The CDR3 is 12 residues long. Trimming cost V 6 bases and J 4 bases, with 10 bases left between them. Germline V gene lookup returns CDR1 MNHEY and CDR2 SMNVEV (reference sequence).

Concerning this clone itself: At one end the junction does not follow the germline gene, possibly because of a read error. The chain carries TRBV28 and TRBJ1-5; unclear D gene. Germline V gene lookup returns CDR1 MDHEN and CDR2 SYDVKM. The CDR3 sequence is 14 residues long. The CDR3 DNA sequence: TGTGCCAGCAGTTTAAGTACTGTAAATCGGCCCCAGCATTTT. Translated, it gives CASSLSTVNRPQHF.

The CDR3 reads CASSADSYEQFF. The CDR3 DNA reads TGTGCCAGCAGCGCTGACTCTTATGAGCAGTTCTTC. The chain employs TRBV7-9 and TRBJ2-1; the D is unclear. This CDR3 has 12 residues. CDR1 and CDR2 from the germline V gene are SEHNR and FQNEAQ (reference sequence). Trimming shortened V by 5 bases and J by 8 bases, and 10 bases separated the two germline ends. Filled out from reference TRBV7-9 and TRBJ2-1, the complete variable domain reads DTGVSQNPRHKITKRGQNVTFRCDPISEHNRLYWYRQTLGQGPEFLTYFQNEAQLEKSRLLSDRFSAERPKGSFSTLEIQRTEQGDSAMYLCASSADSYEQFFGPGTRLTVL.

The chain is built from TRBV7-9 and TRBJ2-3; maybe TRBD2 (5 bases). V was trimmed by 6 bases and J by 1 base, leaving 5 bases between them. The CDR3 contains 12 residues. Germline loops: CDR1 SEHNR, CDR2 FQNEAQ (reference sequence). Here the CDR3 DNA reads TGTGCCAGCAGAGCGGGCACAGATACGCAGTATTTT. Its protein product is CASRAGTDTQYF.

V is TRBV18 and J is TRBJ1-1; 8 positions match TRBD1. The V and J ends lost 3 bases and 1 base, in that order; junction bases with no gene match: 4. Germline V lookup: CDR1 KGHSH, CDR2 LQKENI. CDR3 size: 15 residues. The CDR3 sequence: CASSPRGTGNTEAFF. The CDR3 coding sequence is TGTGCCAGCTCACCCCGCGGGACAGGGAACACTGAAGCTTTCTTT.

There are a few counts of this clone. The genes are TRBV5-8 and TRBJ2-7; 11 positions match TRBD1. CDR1 is SGHTS, CDR2 YDEGEE, per germline. The CDR3 is 16 residues long. V trimming: 4 bases; J trimming: 4 bases; junction bases outside the gene matches: 10. The CDR3 here is CASSLFRGTGGYEQYF. The DNA for the CDR3 is TGTGCCAGCAGCCTATTCCGGGGGACAGGGGGGTACGAGCAGTACTTC.

The genes are TRBV4-1 and TRBJ2-7, with D perhaps matching TRBD1 (6 bases). Trimming left V 0 bases short and J 4 bases short, with 13 bases between. Germline loops: CDR1 MGHRA, CDR2 YSYEKL. This CDR3 region has 15 residues. The CDR3 bases are TGCGCCAGCAGCCAAGACCATACAGGGTTGTACGAGCAGTACTTC. Translated, it gives CASSQDHTGLYEQYF.

This clone was found a few times. The genes are TRBV6-1 and TRBJ2-7; D remains ambiguous. This CDR3 has 11 residues. V was clipped by 7 bases and J by 12 bases, with 16 bases between them. In germline, CDR1 is MNHNS, CDR2 SASEGT. DNA of the CDR3: TGTGCCAGCACAGTCCCTCGAGCAGTGTACTTC. This translates into CASTVPRAVYF.

The chain links TRBV5-4 to TRBJ1-4; possibly TRBD1 for D (6 bases). The ends were cut back, 0 bases at V and 8 bases at J, with 14 bases in the middle. CDR1 is SGHNT and CDR2 is YYREEE in the germline V gene (reference sequence). This CDR3 has 15 amino acids. CDR3 protein: CASSLGGGRSEKLFF. The CDR3 DNA follows: TGTGCCAGCAGCTTGGGAGGGGGACGTTCGGAAAAACTGTTTTTT.

This clone was recorded once. V gene TRBV6-1 combines with J gene TRBJ2-7; 7 nucleotides line up with TRBD1. V lost 3 bases and J lost 2; bases outside the gene matches: 10. Germline CDR1 is MNHNS and CDR2 is SASEGT. This CDR3 comprises 16 residues. The CDR3 loop is CASSDQDRTLPYEQYF. DNA of the CDR3: TGTGCCAGCAGTGACCAGGACAGGACTCTTCCCTACGAGCAGTACTTC.

This chain connects TRBV5-6 to TRBJ1-5, with 9 bases matching TRBD1. Germline V gene sequence: CDR1 SGHDT, CDR2 YYEEEE. Germline trimming cut 4 bases from V and 2 bases from J; bases unmatched to any gene: 10. The CDR3 has 17 amino acids. CDR3 loop: CASSEKTGGWGNQPQHF. CDR3 DNA: TGTGCCAGCAGCGAAAAGACAGGGGGATGGGGCAATCAGCCCCAGCATTTT.

This chain links TRBV2 with TRBJ1-2, with a weak D call TRBD1 (5 bases). There are 13 residues in the CDR3. The germline V gene has CDR1 SNHLY and CDR2 FYNNEI. The ends were cut back, 3 bases at V and 7 bases at J, with 12 bases in the middle. The CDR3 nucleotides are TGTGCCAGCAGTGATCCGGGGCAAGTTGGCTACACCTTC. Amino acid sequence: CASSDPGQVGYTF. Full variable domain (missing parts from reference TRBV2 and TRBJ1-2): EPEVTQTPSHQVTQMGQEVILRCVPISNHLYFYWYRQILGQKVEFLVSFYNNEISEKSEIFDDQFSVERPDGSNFTLKIRSTKLEDSAMYFCASSDPGQVGYTFGSGTRLTVV.

The gene calls are TRBV15 and TRBJ1-1; D might be TRBD1 (5 bases). This CDR3 comprises 15 residues. From germline, CDR1 is LNHNV and CDR2 YYDKDF (reference sequence). Trimming took 1 base from V and 1 from J, leaving 10 bases between them. The CDR3 spells CATSRGGVQNTEAFF. The CDR3 region has the DNA TGTGCCACCAGCAGAGGGGGGGTGCAGAACACTGAAGCTTTCTTT.